What follows describes a single T cell receptor beta chain. This entry comes from a study of blood T cell repertoires in COVID-19. Authors' processing steps: Estimated nucleated cell counts came from reference gene primer amplification. Repertoires were generated with immunoSEQ multiplex PCR, while TCRdb's copy carries only in-frame clones and drops some. D and trimming were read from the DNA, whereas the V and J calls and clone size are those reported in that table. The sample yields roughly 290,000 clones, 80% to 90% seen once. The CDR3 length is 16 residues. Germline V gene data show CDR1 as LGHDT and CDR2 as YNNKEL (reference sequence). V gave up 6 bases and J gave up 6 bases; unmatched junction bases: 12.

J is TRBJ2-7 and V is TRBV3-1 (or the pseudogene TRBV3-2), with 12 bases aligning to TRBD2. The specimen sequenced was PBMCs or T cells enriched from blood (not recorded which). The receptor comes from a woman in her twenties or thirties who had recovered from COVID-19. The CDR3 region is CASSSRRTSGKSEQYF. The CDR3 bases are TGTGCCAGCAGTTCTCGCCGGACTAGCGGGAAATCCGAGCAGTACTTC.